This TCR beta chain was sequenced for a study of T cell repertoires in cytomegalovirus infection. Study background: Based on public TCR beta signatures, there were indications of CMV infection and of a matching HLA type.

For this clonotype: The antigen remains unidentified.

General observations from the study: CMV carriers having the relevant HLA were flagged by cumulative public TCR beta family frequency.

TCRdb analysed the reads with MiXCR anew, one entry per CDR3 protein. The table includes approximately 81,000 distinct CDR3 sequences, about 24% detected once. V shed 2 bases and J shed 1 base, with 2 bases lying between them. The CDR3 extends over 11 amino acids. The germline V gene encodes CDR1 SQVTM and CDR2 ANQGSEA. The clonotype was recovered from a human donor in good health (CMV status not recorded). Some clones in this sample may be carry-over from other donors' samples. This specimen was CD8+ T cells from cultured PBMCs, taken from culture after CMV antigen stimulation. The rearrangement joins TRBV29-1 to TRBJ1-1; no clear D. This CDR3 reads CSVEQNTEAFF. The DNA of the CDR3 is TGCAGCGTTGAACAGAACACTGAAGCTTTCTTT.